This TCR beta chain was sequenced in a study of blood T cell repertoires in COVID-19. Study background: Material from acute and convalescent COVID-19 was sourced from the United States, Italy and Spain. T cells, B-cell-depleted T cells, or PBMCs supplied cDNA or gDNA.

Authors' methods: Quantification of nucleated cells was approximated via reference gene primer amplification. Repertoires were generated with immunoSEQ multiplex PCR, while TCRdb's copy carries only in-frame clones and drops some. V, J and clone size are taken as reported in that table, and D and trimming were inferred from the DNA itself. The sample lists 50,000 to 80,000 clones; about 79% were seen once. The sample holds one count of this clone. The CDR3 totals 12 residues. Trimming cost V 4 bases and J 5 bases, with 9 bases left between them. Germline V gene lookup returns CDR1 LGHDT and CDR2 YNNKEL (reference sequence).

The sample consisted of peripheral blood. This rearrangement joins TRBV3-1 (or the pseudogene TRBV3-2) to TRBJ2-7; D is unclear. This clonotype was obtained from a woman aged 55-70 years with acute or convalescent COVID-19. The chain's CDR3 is CASSPVLDEQYF. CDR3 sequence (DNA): TGTGCCAGCAGCCCCGTGTTAGACGAGCAGTACTTC.